This TCR beta chain was recovered during a study of T cell responses to AZD1222 COVID-19 vaccine (dated by TCRdb to about 2021). In terms of the full investigation: Because spike-specific TCR depth and breadth did not differ between the two schedules, AZD1222 recipients who got a second dose at roughly 4 weeks were pooled with those who got a second dose at roughly 12 weeks. A total of over 230 trial participants underwent TCR sequencing, of whom about 210 had received two doses of AZD1222 and around 25 had received two doses of the MenACWY control vaccine. Trial participants were enrolled into age subgroups of 18-55, 56-69 and 70-plus years, which contained approximately 150, 28 and 58 TCR-sequenced participants, respectively. Paper-wide results and their limitations: Conclusions about previously exposed vaccinees are limited, since just a handful of AZD1222 recipients were seropositive for SARS-CoV-2 at baseline. Vaccine-associated CD4 TCRs spanned the whole spike protein, with dominant responses in regions 160-218 and 743-854. In the small 56-69-year group, the increase in depth fell short of significance, most likely because of low power. Reportedly, almost half of the unique spike-specific TCRs recognized epitopes lying outside the regions that are mutated in the B.1.351 and B.1.1.7 variants. Because no samples from the day 14 peak response were available, repertoires could be characterized only after the peak T cell response. After two AZD1222 doses, spike-specific TCR breadth and depth were significantly higher than at day 0 and than in MenACWY recipients. Participants were mostly white British, with more females than males. The authors suggested clonal diversity may have been underestimated.

Taken with the paper, the label for time point translates to: baseline before first vaccination. The vaccinee samples were drawn from two UK trials, COV001 and COV002, one of which was a single-blind randomized controlled phase 2/3 trial testing AZD1222 (ChAdOx1 nCoV-19) in healthy adults. For TCRbeta chain sequencing, PBMC samples were collected from trial participants at day 0 and at day 28 after the second dose. The CDR3 regions of human TCRbeta chains were analyzed by immunosequencing. The published analysis was carried out like this. Repertoire TCRs were checked for matches against a reference library of SARS-CoV-2-specific TCRs that had been generated using the MIRA antigen-specificity platform. Breadth was defined as the fraction of unique TCRs that were SARS-CoV-2-associated, and depth was defined as the fraction of total T cells that were SARS-CoV-2-associated. Using the MIRA data, every spike-specific TCR was mapped to the spike region that the TCR reacted to and assigned to either a CD4 or a CD8 class. Log10-transformed breadth and depth values were compared by one-way ANOVA with Sidak's multiple comparisons tests. TCRdb took over this immuneACCESS table, retaining in-frame rearrangements with V and J assigned. Such tables are incomplete; in checked studies, under half of the missing clones stem from an unresolved V gene, and the remainder is unexplained. The D gene and trimming were derived from the DNA, and the V and J assignments and clone size from that table. The sample data list 100,000 to 150,000 clones, and about 93% of these were observed just once. The ten largest clonotypes hold 5.4% of the sample.

A word on this clone: This receptor's antigen is unknown. There are no base qualities to consult, and no much larger clone falls within one base.

This TCR derives from an adult in good health. The sequencing here drew on peripheral blood, taken on day 0 of AZD1222 vaccination.

The CDR3: CASSVEDRVNMNTEAFF. The sequenced DNA: TGTGCCAGCAGCGTAGAGGACAGGGTAAACATGAACACTGAAGCTTTCTTT. The receptor chain draws on TRBV9 and TRBJ1-1; 8 bases in the junction line up with TRBD1. The CDR3, cysteine through phenylalanine, is 17 amino acids long. Just the 51-base CDR3 DNA is kept, in frame starting at base 1. The germline V gene supplies CDR1 SGDLS and CDR2 YYNGEE. The germline V end is reduced by 0 bases and the J end by 0 bases; junction bases left unmatched: 7. Joined to the reference TRBV9 and TRBJ1-1 proteins, this CDR3 gives the full variable domain: DSGVTQTPKHLITATGQRVTLRCSPRSGDLSVYWYQQSLDQGLQFLIQYYNGEERAKGNILERFSAQQFPDLHSELNLSSLELGDSALYFCASSVEDRVNMNTEAFFGQGTRLTVV.